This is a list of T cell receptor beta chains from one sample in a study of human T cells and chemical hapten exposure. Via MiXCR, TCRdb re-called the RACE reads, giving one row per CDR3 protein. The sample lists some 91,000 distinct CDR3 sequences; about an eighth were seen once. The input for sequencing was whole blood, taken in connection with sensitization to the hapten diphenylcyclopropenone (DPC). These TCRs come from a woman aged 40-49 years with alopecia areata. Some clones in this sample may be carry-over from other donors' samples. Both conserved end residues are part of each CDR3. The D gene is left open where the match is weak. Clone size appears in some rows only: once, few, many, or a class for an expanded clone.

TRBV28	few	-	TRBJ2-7	TGTGCCAGCAGTCCGGAAGGGCTAGCCTACGAGCAGTACTTC	CASSPEGLAYEQYF
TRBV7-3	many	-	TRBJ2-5	TGTGCCAGCAGCCCCCAGGGGGGAGAGACCCAGTACTTC	CASSPQGGETQYF
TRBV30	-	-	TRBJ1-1	TGTGCCTGGAGTCAGGCCGTGAGCACTGAAGCTTTCTTT	CAWSQAVSTEAFF
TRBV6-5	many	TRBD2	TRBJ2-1	TGTGCCAGCAGTTACGAACTAGCGGGCGATGAGCAGTTCTTC	CASSYELAGDEQFF
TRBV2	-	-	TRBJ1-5	TGTGCCAGCAGTGAACAGGGAATAGGCAATCAGCCCCAGCATTTT	CASSEQGIGNQPQHF
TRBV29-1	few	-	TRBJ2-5	TGCAGCTTCCCCTGGCAAGAGACCCAGTACTTC	CSFPWQETQYF
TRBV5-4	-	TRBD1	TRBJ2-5	TGTGCCAGCAGCCGCAAACTGACAGGGATCGACGAGACCCAGTACTTC	CASSRKLTGIDETQYF
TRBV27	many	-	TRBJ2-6	TGTGCCAGCAGTTTATCTACTGGGGCCAACGTCCTGACTTTC	CASSLSTGANVLTF
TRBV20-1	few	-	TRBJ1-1	TGCAGTGCTAAACAACCAGACGGAATGAACACTGAAGCTTTCTTT	CSAKQPDGMNTEAFF
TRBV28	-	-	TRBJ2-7	TGTGCCAGCAGGACTACGCCCCACGAGCAGTACTTC	CASRTTPHEQYF
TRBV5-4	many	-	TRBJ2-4	TGTGCCAGCAGCTTGGGCGCAGGGACGGACATTCAGTACTTC	CASSLGAGTDIQYF
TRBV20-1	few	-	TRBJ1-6	TGCAGTGCTACTCGGACGTCGGGATGGGTAAATTCACCCCTCCACTTT	CSATRTSGWVNSPLHF
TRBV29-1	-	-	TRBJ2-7	TGCAGCGTGAGGGGGGACACCTACGAGCAGTACTTC	CSVRGDTYEQYF
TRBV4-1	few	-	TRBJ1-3	TGCGCCAGCAGCCAAGTCTGGGGGACGGGAAACTCTGGAAACACCATATATTTT	CASSQVWGTGNSGNTIYF
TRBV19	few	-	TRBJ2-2	TGTGCCAGTAGTAATCTGGGGATAAGCACCGGGGAGCTGTTTTTT	CASSNLGISTGELFF
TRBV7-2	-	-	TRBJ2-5	TGTGCCAGCAGCTTAAGCAGGGAAGAGACCCAGTACTTC	CASSLSREETQYF
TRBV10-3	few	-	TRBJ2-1	TGTGCCATCAGTGAGGGACTTGTGCTTGGGAATGAGCAGTTCTTC	CAISEGLVLGNEQFF
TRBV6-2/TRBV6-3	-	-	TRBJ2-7	TGTGCCAGCGCGCAATCCTACGAGCAGTACTTC	CASAQSYEQYF
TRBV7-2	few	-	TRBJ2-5	TGTGCCAGCAGCTTACGTCCCAGGGAGACCCAGTACTTC	CASSLRPRETQYF
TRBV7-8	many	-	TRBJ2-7	TGTGCCAGCAGCTTAGAGGGCCTATCCTACGAGCAGTACTTC	CASSLEGLSYEQYF
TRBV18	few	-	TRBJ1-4	TGTGCCAGCTCACCATCAACTAATGAAAAACTGTTTTTT	CASSPSTNEKLFF
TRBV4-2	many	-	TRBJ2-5	TGTGCCAGCAGCCAAGGAGTTCACCAAGAGACCCAGTACTTC	CASSQGVHQETQYF
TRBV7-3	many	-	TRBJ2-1	TGTGCCAGCAGCTTAATCCCTAGCAGAGATTACAATGAGCAGTTCTTC	CASSLIPSRDYNEQFF
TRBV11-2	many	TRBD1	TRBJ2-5	TGTGCCAGCAGCTTGAATACCGGGACAGACTTCGGCGGCCAGTACTTC	CASSLNTGTDFGGQYF
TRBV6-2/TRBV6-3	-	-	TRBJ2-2	TGTGCTGTGCGGGAAGAGAACACCGGGGAGCTGTTTTTT	CAVREENTGELFF
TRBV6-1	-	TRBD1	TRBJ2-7	TGTGCCAGCAGGGGACAGGGAAGGATGTGCGAGCAGTACTTC	CASRGQGRMCEQYF
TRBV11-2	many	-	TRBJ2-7	TGTGCCAGCAGCTTAGTTTACGAGCAGTACTTC	CASSLVYEQYF
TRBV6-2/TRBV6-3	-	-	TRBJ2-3	TGTGCCAGCAGATCAGTTCAGCGGACCACAGATACGCAGTATTTT	CASRSVQRTTDTQYF
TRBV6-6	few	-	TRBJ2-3	TGTGCCAGCAGTGAAGGACGACTCACAGATACGCAGTATTTT	CASSEGRLTDTQYF